This TCR beta chain was observed in a study of a mutant IDH1 vaccine in newly diagnosed glioma. Study as a whole: Patients received vaccination from 4-6 weeks after radiotherapy alone, or with temozolomide cycles. The study, taken as a whole, reports: Pseudoprogression appeared unlinked to shifts in leading peripheral T cell clonotypes.

A remark on this clone: Its antigen remains unidentified.

Method: immunoSEQ multiplex PCR; TCRdb's copy keeps in-frame clones and lacks some. The profile covers 35,000 to 45,000 clones, with about 83% appearing a single time and roughly 5% taken by the ten largest. Time point given: week 35, safety follow-up. The content of each vaccine dose was 300 ug of mutant IDH1 20-mer peptide, and topical imiquimod accompanied it. Astrocytomas found in donors were new, WHO grade 3 or 4, IDH1-mutant and ATRX-lost. The TCR sequence derives from a woman in her fifties or sixties with glioma. The material sequenced was PBMCs, taken from a glioma patient whose treatment included an IDH1 peptide vaccine.

CDR3 DNA sequence: TGTGCCAGTAGTAATCTTAATGAAAAACTGTTTTTT. As protein: CASSNLNEKLFF. The V and J genes are TRBV19 and TRBJ1-4; D not certain. CDR3 size: 12 residues. Trimming pared 4 bases from V and 4 bases from J, leaving 4 bases between. Germline lookup yields CDR1 LNHDA and CDR2 SQIVND (reference sequence). Supplemented by reference TRBV19 and TRBJ1-4, the full variable domain reads DGGITQSPKYLFRKEGQNVTLSCEQNLNHDAMYWYRQDPGQGLRLIYYSQIVNDFQKGDIAEGYSVSREKKESFPLTVTSAQKNPTAFYLCASSNLNEKLFFGSGTQLSVL.